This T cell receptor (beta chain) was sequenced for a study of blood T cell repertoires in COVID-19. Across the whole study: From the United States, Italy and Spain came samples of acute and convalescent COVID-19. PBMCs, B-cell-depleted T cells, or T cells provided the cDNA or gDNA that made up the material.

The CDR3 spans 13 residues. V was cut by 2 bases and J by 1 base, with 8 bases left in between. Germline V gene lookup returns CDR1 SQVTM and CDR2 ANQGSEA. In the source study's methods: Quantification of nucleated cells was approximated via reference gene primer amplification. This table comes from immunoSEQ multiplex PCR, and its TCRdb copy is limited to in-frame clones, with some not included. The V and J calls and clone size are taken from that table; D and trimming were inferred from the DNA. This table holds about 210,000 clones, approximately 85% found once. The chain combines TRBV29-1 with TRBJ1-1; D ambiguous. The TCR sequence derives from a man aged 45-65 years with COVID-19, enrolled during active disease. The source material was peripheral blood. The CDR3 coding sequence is TGCAGCGTTGAAATCAGGCAGAACACTGAAGCTTTCTTT. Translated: CSVEIRQNTEAFF.